These 27 T cell receptor beta chains share one sample of origin, sequenced in a study of cytomegalovirus exposure and HLA in healthy donors. PCR involved 60 Vbeta and 13 Jbeta primers. TCRdb's table, derived via immunoSEQ multiplex PCR, lists solely in-frame clones and lacks some. The sample carries 100,000 to 150,000 clones, 80% recorded once. The sample comprised PBMCs. The receptors were gathered from a man between 40 and 49 years old in good health and CMV-seronegative.

This chain links TRBV28 with TRBJ1-1; D is perhaps TRBD1 (5 bases). CDR1 and CDR2 from the germline V gene are MDHEN and SYDVKM. V lost 8 bases, J lost 9 bases, and 16 bases lay in between. The CDR3 runs to 12 residues. The CDR3 nucleotides read TGTGCCAGCCGCCCCAGGGAAGGGAAAGCTTTCTTT. As protein: CASRPREGKAFF.

This clone has a single count. V gene TRBV2 combines with J gene TRBJ2-3; TRBD1 matches at 7 bases. The CDR3 loop spans 15 amino acids. With V trimmed by 6 bases and J by 6 bases, 12 bases remained unmatched. Germline CDR1 and CDR2: SNHLY and FYNNEI. CDR3 DNA sequence: TGTGCCAGCAGGGCTAACAGGGGTCCCCCGGATACGCAGTATTTT. Its translation is CASRANRGPPDTQYF.

The genes are TRBV5-1 and TRBJ1-3; D not resolved. Germline V CDR1 and CDR2: SGHRS, YFSETQ. Trimming pared 4 bases from V and 4 bases from J, leaving 12 bases between. This CDR3 region has 14 residues. The CDR3 loop reads CASSALGRGNTIYF. CDR3 nucleotides: TGCGCCAGCAGCGCCCTAGGAAGGGGAAACACCATATATTTT.

The rearrangement links TRBV2 to TRBJ2-1; 10 nucleotides agree with TRBD2. The junction had 3 bases not matched to a gene; V was cut back by 3 bases and J by 7 bases. The CDR3 extends over 14 amino acids. In germline, CDR1 is SNHLY, CDR2 FYNNEI. CDR3 nucleotide sequence: TGTGCCAGCAGTGAGTTACTAGCGGGGAATGAGCAGTTCTTC. It yields the protein CASSELLAGNEQFF.

The V gene is TRBV5-1, the J gene TRBJ2-7, with D tentatively TRBD1 (6 bases). The CDR3 loop spans 14 amino acids. Trimming removed 3 bases from V and 4 bases from J, with 14 bases in between. Germline V CDR1 and CDR2: SGHRS, YFSETQ. CDR3 sequence (DNA): TGCGCCAGCAGCTGGCAACAGGGCATGTACGAGCAGTACTTC. As protein: CASSWQQGMYEQYF.

The chain is built from TRBV7-9 and TRBJ2-2; no reliable D call. V was shortened by 5 bases and J by 0 bases, with 7 bases between the two germline ends. CDR1 and CDR2 from the germline V gene are SEHNR and FQNEAQ (reference sequence). The CDR3 loop spans 14 amino acids. The CDR3 region has the DNA TGTGCCAGCAGCCAAAGCGCGAACACCGGGGAGCTGTTTTTT. This codes for CASSQSANTGELFF.

The chain combines TRBV5-1 with TRBJ2-6; a possible D gene is TRBD1 (6 bases). CDR3 size: 17 residues. V lost 4 bases and J 0 bases, leaving 14 bases between the germline ends. Germline lookup yields CDR1 SGHRS and CDR2 YFSETQ. The CDR3 nucleotides read TGCGCCAGCAGCCCGACCTTACAGGGCTCTGGGGCCAACGTCCTGACTTTC. Amino acids: CASSPTLQGSGANVLTF.

The chain couples TRBV10-1 to TRBJ2-7; 9 positions match TRBD2. The length of the CDR3 is 13 residues. Germline CDR1 is WNHNN and CDR2 is SYGVQD (reference sequence). With 10 bases clipped from V and 4 bases from J, the junction kept 8 bases outside the gene matches. This chain's CDR3 is CATSAGGSYEQYF. In DNA, the CDR3 is TGCGCCACTTCAGCGGGAGGATCATACGAGCAGTACTTC.

The rearrangement links TRBV11-2 to TRBJ1-5; D not resolved. The CDR3 consists of 13 residues. The germline CDR1 and CDR2 sequences are SGHAT and FQNNGV. V lost 1 base, J lost 4 bases, and 5 bases lay in between. CDR3 coding DNA: TGTGCCAGCAGCTTAGCCCCTAATCAGCCCCAGCATTTT. Its translation is CASSLAPNQPQHF.

The rearrangement joins TRBV2 to TRBJ1-1; 7 bases are a match to TRBD1. V gave up 6 bases and J gave up 6 bases; unmatched junction bases: 13. The CDR3 is 15 residues long. Germline V gives CDR1 SNHLY, CDR2 FYNNEI. The CDR3 coding sequence is TGTGCCAGCAGCCGGACAGGCAGTTTTATCGCTGAAGCTTTCTTT. Translated: CASSRTGSFIAEAFF.

This chain joins TRBV28 and TRBJ2-1; 9 bases are shared with TRBD2. V gave up 6 bases and J gave up 3 bases; unmatched junction bases: 15. The CDR3 loop spans 18 amino acids. Looked up from germline, CDR1 is MDHEN and CDR2 is SYDVKM. The CDR3 DNA reads TGTGCCAGCAGCCTACAGGGCAAATTACTAGCGGGCTACAATGAGCAGTTCTTC. This codes for CASSLQGKLLAGYNEQFF. Full variable domain (missing parts from reference TRBV28 and TRBJ2-1): DVKVTQSSRYLVKRTGEKVFLECVQDMDHENMFWYRQDPGLGLRLIYFSYDVKMKEKGDIPEGYSVSREKKERFSLILESASTNQTSMYLCASSLQGKLLAGYNEQFFGPGTRLTVL.

This sequence joins TRBV6-1 and TRBJ2-7, with a weak D call TRBD1 (6 bases). Germline V gene sequence: CDR1 MNHNS, CDR2 SASEGT. The CDR3 is 12 amino acids. Trimming left V 7 bases short and J 5 bases short, with 12 bases between. The CDR3 here is CASILQGHEQYF. CDR3 bases: TGTGCCAGCATATTACAGGGCCACGAGCAGTACTTC.

The chain recombines TRBV5-6 with TRBJ1-6; D not resolved. CDR3 length: 15 residues. Per the germline V gene, CDR1 is SGHDT and CDR2 is YYEEEE. V was cut by 3 bases and J by 4 bases, with 11 bases left in between. In DNA form, the CDR3 reads TGTGCCAGCAGCTCCGGAGCGGGGTATAATTCACCCCTCCACTTT. As protein: CASSSGAGYNSPLHF.

The J gene is TRBJ1-1, the V gene TRBV29-1; weak D call: TRBD1 (6 bases). Trimming shortened V by 2 bases and J by 1 base, and 8 bases separated the two germline ends. CDR1 is SQVTM, CDR2 ANQGSEA, per germline. The CDR3 contains 13 residues. Here the CDR3 reads CSVERQENTEAFF. CDR3 DNA: TGCAGCGTTGAAAGACAGGAGAACACTGAAGCTTTCTTT.

In its sample, this clone was seen once. J is TRBJ2-1 and V is TRBV11-1; a weak D match, TRBD1 (7 bases). The germline V and J ends were trimmed by 4 bases and 2 bases, with 12 bases remaining between them. Germline V lookup: CDR1 SGHAT, CDR2 FQDESV (reference sequence). The CDR3 contains 15 residues. The CDR3 nucleotides read TGTGCCAGCAGCTGGGCGGGACAGACCTACAATGAGCAGTTCTTC. This sequence encodes CASSWAGQTYNEQFF.

This sequence joins TRBV4-2 and TRBJ2-7; possibly TRBD1 for D (6 bases). Germline V gene data show CDR1 as LGHNA and CDR2 as YNFKEQ. This CDR3 has 16 amino acids. Trimming cost V 4 bases and J 0 bases, with 16 bases left between them. The CDR3 here is CASSLQTGLTSYEQYF. The CDR3, as DNA: TGTGCCAGCAGCCTGCAGACAGGCTTAACCTCCTACGAGCAGTACTTC.

J is TRBJ2-5 and V is TRBV11-2; TRBD1 aligns across 12 bases. The length of the CDR3 is 15 residues. The germline V gene encodes CDR1 SGHAT and CDR2 FQNNGV. Trimming removed 5 bases from V and 4 bases from J; junction bases left unmatched: 5. CDR3 nucleotide sequence: TGTGCCAGCAGCAACAGGGACAGGGGGCTAGAGACCCAGTACTTC. Encoded protein: CASSNRDRGLETQYF.

The chain couples TRBV28 to TRBJ2-1; 7 positions match TRBD2. CDR1 MDHEN and CDR2 SYDVKM come from the germline V gene. Trimming took 5 bases from V and 5 from J; bases not matched to a gene: 6. There are 14 residues in the CDR3. The CDR3 protein is CASSTPGGNNEQFF. The CDR3 nucleotides are TGTGCCAGCAGTACCCCCGGGGGGAACAATGAGCAGTTCTTC.

V is TRBV27 and J is TRBJ2-1; 9 bases map to TRBD1. The length of the CDR3 is 16 residues. Germline V lookup: CDR1 MNHEY, CDR2 SMNVEV (reference sequence). Trimming took 3 bases from V and 4 from J; bases not matched to a gene: 7. CDR3 region: CASSFHGQGTYNEQFF. CDR3 DNA: TGTGCCAGCAGTTTCCACGGACAGGGGACTTACAATGAGCAGTTCTTC.

This clone was detected only a few times. V usage is TRBV11-2 and J usage is TRBJ1-1; no clear D gene. Trimming cost V 1 base and J 4 bases, with 7 bases left between them. CDR1 and CDR2 (germline): SGHAT, FQNNGV. The length of the CDR3 is 13 residues. CDR3 coding DNA: TGTGCCAGCAGCTTAGGCATTAGCACTGAAGCTTTCTTT. As protein: CASSLGISTEAFF.

The J gene is TRBJ2-5, the V gene TRBV10-1; D is unresolved. The CDR3 contains 13 residues. The V gene's germline CDR1 is WNHNN and CDR2 SYGVQD (reference sequence). V lost 5 bases and J lost 5, with 12 bases in between. CDR3 protein: CASSRLDGETQYF. CDR3 in DNA: TGCGCCAGCAGTCGGCTCGACGGGGAGACCCAGTACTTC.

This clone has a single count. This sequence joins TRBV7-2 and TRBJ1-6; D perhaps matches TRBD1 (5 bases). Trimming took off 5 bases at V and 12 bases at J, with 11 bases between the two ends. CDR1 is SGHTA, CDR2 FQGNSA, per germline. The CDR3 length is 12 residues. The CDR3: CASSPFTGPLHF. For the CDR3, the DNA is TGTGCCAGCAGCCCTTTTACAGGACCCCTCCACTTT.

This CDR3 is CASRLTGTGELFF. The CDR3, as DNA: TGTGCCAGCAGATTAACAGGGACCGGGGAGCTGTTTTTT. This rearrangement joins TRBV6-1 to TRBJ2-2, with D possibly TRBD1 on 6 matching bases. The CDR3 covers 13 residues. Trimming removed 6 bases at V and 5 bases at J, with 10 bases between. The germline gives CDR1 MNHNS, CDR2 SASEGT.

This sequence joins TRBV5-1 and TRBJ2-7; 7 nucleotides align to TRBD2. Germline CDR1 reads SGHRS; CDR2 reads YFSETQ. With 4 bases clipped from V and 4 bases from J, the junction kept 11 bases outside the gene matches. The CDR3 runs 15 residues. The CDR3 DNA sequence: TGCGCCAGCAGCAGCCTCGAGGGCGGGGGATACGAGCAGTACTTC. It translates to CASSSLEGGGYEQYF.

This clone was detected only a few times. The V and J genes are TRBV28 and TRBJ1-1, with 8 bases that match TRBD1. The length of the CDR3 is 13 residues. The germline V gene has CDR1 MDHEN and CDR2 SYDVKM. Unmatched junction bases numbered 7, after V lost 6 bases and J lost 7 bases. CDR3 protein: CASSSGQGFEAFF. The CDR3 DNA reads TGTGCCAGCAGCTCCGGACAGGGATTTGAAGCTTTCTTT.

This chain connects TRBV2 to TRBJ2-1, with a weak D call TRBD2 (6 bases). The CDR3 is 15 residues long. Trimming left V 4 bases short and J 7 bases short, with 17 bases between. Germline assignment: CDR1 SNHLY and CDR2 FYNNEI. The CDR3 sequence: CASSAIVGRGNEQFF. As DNA, the CDR3 is TGTGCCAGCAGTGCGATCGTCGGGAGAGGAAATGAGCAGTTCTTC.

In DNA form, the CDR3 reads TGTGCCAGCGAGACAACCTATGGCTACACCTTC. Its translation is CASETTYGYTF. V and J are TRBV28 and TRBJ1-2; D remains unclear. Trimming cost V 8 bases and J 4 bases, with 8 bases left between them. The CDR3 length is 11 residues. Germline-derived CDR1 and CDR2 are MDHEN and SYDVKM.